This section outlines one T cell receptor (beta chain) sequence together with its context. The data stem from a study of CD8 T cells in Susac syndrome. Trimming shortened V by 6 bases and J by 3 bases, and 16 bases separated the two germline ends. The germline V gene has CDR1 DFQATT and CDR2 SNEGSKA (reference sequence). The length of the CDR3 is 14 residues. Random hexamers primed reverse transcription of roughly 0.45 to 1 ug RNA. Multiplex PCR with immunoSEQ amplified the TCR beta CDR3 across 54 Vbeta and 13 Jbeta. Using its own MiXCR run on the immunoSEQ multiplex PCR reads, TCRdb lists one record per CDR3 protein. The table includes roughly 160,000 distinct CDR3 sequences, around 94% detected once. Healthy donors, matched for age and sex, constituted the control group. TEMRA cells were enriched by FACS, while CD8+ and CD4+ T cells were obtained through a negative isolation that was performed magnetically.

The sequenced sample consisted of CD4+ T cells from PBMCs. The sequence derives from a human donor in good health. This chain connects TRBV20-1 to TRBJ2-3; D possibly corresponds to TRBD2 (6 bases). CDR3 bases: TGCAGTGCACGACTAGAACAGGCGACAGATACGCAGTATTTT. This gives the protein CSARLEQATDTQYF.